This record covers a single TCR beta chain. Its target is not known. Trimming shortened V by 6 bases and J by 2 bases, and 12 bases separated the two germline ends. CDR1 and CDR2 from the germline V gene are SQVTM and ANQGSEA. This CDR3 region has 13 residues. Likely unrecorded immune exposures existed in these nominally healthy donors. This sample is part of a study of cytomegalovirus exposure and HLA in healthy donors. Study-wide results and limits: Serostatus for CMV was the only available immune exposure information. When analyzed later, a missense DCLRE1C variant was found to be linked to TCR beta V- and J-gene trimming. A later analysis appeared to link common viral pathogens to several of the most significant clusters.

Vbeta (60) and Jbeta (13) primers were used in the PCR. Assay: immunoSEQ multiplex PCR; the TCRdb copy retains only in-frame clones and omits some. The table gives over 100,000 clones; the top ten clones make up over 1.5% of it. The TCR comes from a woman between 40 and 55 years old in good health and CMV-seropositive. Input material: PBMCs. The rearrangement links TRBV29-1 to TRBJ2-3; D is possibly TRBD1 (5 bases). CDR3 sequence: CSVPIQDTDTQYF. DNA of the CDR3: TGCAGCGTGCCAATACAGGACACAGATACGCAGTATTTT.